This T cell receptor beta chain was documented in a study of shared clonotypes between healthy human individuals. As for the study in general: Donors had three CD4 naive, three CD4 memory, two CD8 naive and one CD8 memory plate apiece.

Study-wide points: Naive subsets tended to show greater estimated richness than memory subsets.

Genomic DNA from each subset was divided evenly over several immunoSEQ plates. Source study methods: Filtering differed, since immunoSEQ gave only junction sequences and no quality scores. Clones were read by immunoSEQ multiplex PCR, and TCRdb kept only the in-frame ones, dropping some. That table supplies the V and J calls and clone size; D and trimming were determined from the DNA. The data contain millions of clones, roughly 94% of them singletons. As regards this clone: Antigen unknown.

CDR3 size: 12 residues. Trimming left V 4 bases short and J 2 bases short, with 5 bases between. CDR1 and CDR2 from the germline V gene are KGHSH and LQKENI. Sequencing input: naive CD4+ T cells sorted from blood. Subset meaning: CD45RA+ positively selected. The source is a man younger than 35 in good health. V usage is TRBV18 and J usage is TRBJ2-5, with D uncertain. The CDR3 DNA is TGTGCCAGCTCACAGCCTCAAGAGACCCAGTACTTC. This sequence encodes CASSQPQETQYF. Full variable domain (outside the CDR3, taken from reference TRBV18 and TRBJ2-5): NAGVMQNPRHLVRRRGQEARLRCSPMKGHSHVYWYRQLPEEGLKFMVYLQKENIIDESGMPKERFSAEFPKEGPSILRIQQVVRGDSAAYFCASSQPQETQYFGPGTRLLVL.